This TCR beta chain was identified during a study of CD8+ T cells in alopecia areata. About the research overall: A regimen of oral tofacitinib, 5 to 10 mg twice daily, was given to treated patients. The study's findings and limits: Normal scalp had lower clonality than lesional scalp, with alopecia totalis/universalis lesions showing this most strongly.

Comment on this clone: Its antigen is unidentified.

It was cDNA, reverse transcribed from extracted RNA, that served as the sequencing template. The table came from immunoSEQ multiplex PCR; TCRdb's copy has only in-frame clones and leaves some out. This sample has more than 95,000 clones, with roughly 41% found just once. V was trimmed by 2 bases and J by 11 bases, leaving 10 bases between them. CDR1 and CDR2 from the germline V gene are GTSNPN and SVGIG (reference sequence). The CDR3 contains 11 residues. Alopecia areata patients had lesional scalp punch biopsies and peripheral blood taken from them. Sequencing used CD4+ T cells sorted from blood. This chain links TRBV30 with TRBJ1-5; D is perhaps TRBD1 (5 bases). The receptor's source is a human donor with alopecia areata. CDR3 DNA: TGTGCCTGGAGTACAACAGGAGCCCAGCATTTT. It specifies CAWSTTGAQHF.